This T cell receptor beta chain was profiled in a study of blood T cell repertoires in COVID-19. Turning to the study itself: Sample material is recorded as cDNA or gDNA derived from T cells, B-cell-depleted T cells, or PBMCs.

Some clones are missing from TCRdb's copy, which holds only in-frame ones; the method was immunoSEQ multiplex PCR. The sample yields around 340,000 clones, 88% seen once. Germline V gene lookup returns CDR1 SGHVS and CDR2 FQNEAQ. J lost 6 bases, V lost 4 bases, and 14 bases had no gene match. This CDR3 spans 17 amino acids. Study members were between about 18 and 95 years old and lived in approximately 25 US regions. Cohort placement rested on clinical history that participants reported themselves. This clonotype was obtained from a woman aged 25 to 39 who had been exposed to COVID-19. Sample: PBMCs or T cells enriched from blood (not recorded which). The V gene is TRBV7-8, the J gene TRBJ2-1; the match to TRBD2 covers 8 bases. The CDR3 reads CASSSPRWREALNEQFF. The CDR3 DNA follows: TGTGCCAGCAGCTCCCCTCGTTGGCGGGAGGCACTCAATGAGCAGTTCTTC. The full variable domain, with the rest looked up from reference TRBV7-8 and TRBJ2-1, is GAGVSQSPRYKVAKRGQDVALRCDPISGHVSLFWYQQALGQGPEFLTYFQNEAQLDKSGLPSDRFFAERPEGSVSTLKIQRTQQEDSAVYLCASSSPRWREALNEQFFGPGTRLTVL.